One TCR beta chain is described in this entry. This sample was taken from a study of blood T cell repertoires in COVID-19. Study details: Acute and convalescent COVID-19 specimens originated in the United States, Italy and Spain. PBMCs, B-cell-depleted T cells, or T cells were the source of the cDNA or gDNA that made up the material.

In the authors' methods: Nucleated cell counts were estimated from reference gene primer amplification. The table came from immunoSEQ multiplex PCR; TCRdb's copy has only in-frame clones and leaves some out. V, J and clone size derive from that table, while D and trimming were established from the DNA sequence. The sample records about 220,000 clones, roughly 85% being singletons. Germline CDR1 reads SNHLY; CDR2 reads FYNNEI. With V trimmed by 10 bases and J by 4 bases, 8 bases remained unmatched. This CDR3 spans 14 amino acids. This chain joins TRBV2 and TRBJ1-5; 9 nucleotides agree with TRBD1. The receptor's source is a man aged 25-40 years who had recovered from COVID-19. Source material: peripheral blood. CDR3 residues: CATGGGQGNQPQHF. Written as DNA, the CDR3 is TGTGCCACAGGCGGAGGACAGGGGAATCAGCCCCAGCATTTT.